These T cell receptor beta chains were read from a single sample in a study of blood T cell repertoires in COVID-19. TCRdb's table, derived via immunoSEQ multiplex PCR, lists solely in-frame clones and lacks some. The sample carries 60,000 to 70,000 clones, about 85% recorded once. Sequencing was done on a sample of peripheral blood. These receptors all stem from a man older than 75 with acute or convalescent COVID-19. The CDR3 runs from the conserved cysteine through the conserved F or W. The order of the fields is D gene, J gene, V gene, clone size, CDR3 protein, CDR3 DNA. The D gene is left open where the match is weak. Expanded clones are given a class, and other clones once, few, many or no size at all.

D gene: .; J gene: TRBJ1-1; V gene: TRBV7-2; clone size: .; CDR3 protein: CASSLASGYGTEAFF; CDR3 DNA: TGTGCCAGCAGCTTAGCGTCCGGGTATGGCACTGAAGCTTTCTTT
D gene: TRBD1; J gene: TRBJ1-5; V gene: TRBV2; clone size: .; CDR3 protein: CASSELGTGNQPQHF; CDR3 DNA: TGTGCCAGCAGTGAACTGGGGACAGGCAATCAGCCCCAGCATTTT
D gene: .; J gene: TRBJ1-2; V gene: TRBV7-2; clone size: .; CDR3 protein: CASSTNERFGYTF; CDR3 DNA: TGTGCCAGCAGCACCAACGAGAGGTTCGGCTACACCTTC
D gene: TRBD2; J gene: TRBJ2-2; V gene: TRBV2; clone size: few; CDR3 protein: CASSYPSGRGGELFF; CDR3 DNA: TGTGCCAGCAGCTACCCTAGCGGGAGAGGGGGGGAGCTGTTTTTT
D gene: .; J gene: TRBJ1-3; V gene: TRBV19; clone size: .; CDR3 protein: CASYGNTIYF; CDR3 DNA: TGTGCCAGCTACGGAAACACCATATATTTT
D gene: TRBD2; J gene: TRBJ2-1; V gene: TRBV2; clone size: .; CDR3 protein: CASSEARLAGANEQFF; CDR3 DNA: TGTGCCAGCAGTGAAGCGCGACTAGCGGGAGCCAATGAGCAGTTCTTC
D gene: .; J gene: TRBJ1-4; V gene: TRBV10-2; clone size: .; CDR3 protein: CASSRQAGEKLFF; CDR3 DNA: TGCGCCAGCAGTCGACAGGCCGGGGAAAAACTGTTTTTT
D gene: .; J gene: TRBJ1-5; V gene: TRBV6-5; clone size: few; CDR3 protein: CASRQVNNQPQHF; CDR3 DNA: TGTGCCAGTAGACAGGTGAACAATCAGCCCCAGCATTTT
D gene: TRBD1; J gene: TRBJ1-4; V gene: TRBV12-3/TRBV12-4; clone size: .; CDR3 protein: CASDRGGEKLFF; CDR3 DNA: TGTGCCAGCGACAGGGGGGGGGAAAAACTGTTTTTT
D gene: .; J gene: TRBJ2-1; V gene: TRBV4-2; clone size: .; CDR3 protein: CASSLSRARGRYNEQFF; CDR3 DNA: TGTGCCAGCAGCCTCTCAAGAGCGAGGGGGAGATACAATGAGCAGTTCTTC
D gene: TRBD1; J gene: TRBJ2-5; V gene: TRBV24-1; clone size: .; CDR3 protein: CATSDWGGQGKETQYF; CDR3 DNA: TGTGCCACCAGTGATTGGGGCGGACAGGGTAAAGAGACCCAGTACTTC
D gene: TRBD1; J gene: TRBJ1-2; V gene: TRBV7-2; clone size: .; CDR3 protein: CASRSTGQGYGYTF; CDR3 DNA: TGTGCCAGCAGATCTACGGGACAGGGCTATGGCTACACCTTC
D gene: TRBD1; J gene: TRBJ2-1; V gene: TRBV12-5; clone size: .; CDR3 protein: CASGLSGTVLREQFF; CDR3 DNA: TGTGCTAGTGGTTTATCCGGGACAGTACTAAGGGAGCAGTTCTTC
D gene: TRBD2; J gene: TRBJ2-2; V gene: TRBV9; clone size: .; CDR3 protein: CASSVSGSDTGELFF; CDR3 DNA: TGTGCCAGCAGCGTTAGCGGGAGCGACACCGGGGAGCTGTTTTTT
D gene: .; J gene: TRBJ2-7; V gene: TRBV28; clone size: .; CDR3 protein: CASSSLGRGLADEQYF; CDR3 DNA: TGTGCCAGCAGTTCCTTGGGTAGAGGACTGGCAGACGAGCAGTACTTC
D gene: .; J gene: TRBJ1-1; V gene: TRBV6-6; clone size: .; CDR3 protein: CASSPNPGPNTEAFF; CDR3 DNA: TGTGCCAGCAGCCCTAACCCAGGCCCGAACACTGAAGCTTTCTTT
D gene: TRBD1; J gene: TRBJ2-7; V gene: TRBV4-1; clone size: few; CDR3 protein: CASNSFWGQGNYEQYF; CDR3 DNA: TGCGCCAGCAATTCTTTCTGGGGACAGGGAAACTACGAGCAGTACTTC
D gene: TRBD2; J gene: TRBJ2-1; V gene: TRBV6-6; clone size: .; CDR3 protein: CASGGLAGAHEQFF; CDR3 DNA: TGTGCCAGCGGAGGACTAGCGGGAGCCCATGAGCAGTTCTTC
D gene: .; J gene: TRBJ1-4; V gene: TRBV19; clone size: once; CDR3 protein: CASSRSPEEKLFF; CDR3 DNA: TGTGCCAGTAGTAGGTCCCCGGAGGAAAAACTGTTTTTT
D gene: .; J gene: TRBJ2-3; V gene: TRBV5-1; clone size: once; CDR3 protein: CASFARNPLTDTQYF; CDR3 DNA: TGCGCCAGCTTCGCCAGGAACCCCCTCACAGATACGCAGTATTTT
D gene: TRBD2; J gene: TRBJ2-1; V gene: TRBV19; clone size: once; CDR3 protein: CASSRTSGSSYNEQFF; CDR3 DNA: TGTGCCAGTAGTAGGACTAGCGGGAGCTCCTACAATGAGCAGTTCTTC
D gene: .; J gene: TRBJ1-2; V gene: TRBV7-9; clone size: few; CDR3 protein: CASSFEARASGYTF; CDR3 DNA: TGTGCCAGCAGCTTTGAAGCCAGGGCGTCAGGCTACACCTTC
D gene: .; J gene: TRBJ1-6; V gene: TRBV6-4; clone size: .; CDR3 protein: CASSILAGNNSPLHF; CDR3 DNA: TGTGCCAGCAGTATCCTCGCAGGCAATAATTCACCCCTCCACTTT
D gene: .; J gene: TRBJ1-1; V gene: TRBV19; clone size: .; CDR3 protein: CASIRRTGGTEAFF; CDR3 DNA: TGTGCCAGTATTAGGAGAACGGGGGGCACTGAAGCTTTCTTT
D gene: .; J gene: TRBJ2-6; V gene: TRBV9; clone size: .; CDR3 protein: CASSVQGSGANVLTF; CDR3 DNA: TGTGCCAGCAGCGTACAGGGTTCTGGGGCCAACGTCCTGACTTTC
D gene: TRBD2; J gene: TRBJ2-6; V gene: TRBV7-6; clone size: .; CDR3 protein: CASSPSGRYGANVLTF; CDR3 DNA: TGTGCCAGCAGCCCTAGCGGGAGATATGGGGCCAACGTCCTGACTTTC
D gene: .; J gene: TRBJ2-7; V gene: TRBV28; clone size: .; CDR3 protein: CASSLGVQTPYF; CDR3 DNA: TGTGCCAGCAGTTTGGGCGTCCAAACTCCGTACTTC
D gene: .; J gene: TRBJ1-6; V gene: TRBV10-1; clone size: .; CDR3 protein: CASSESRGAGNSPLHF; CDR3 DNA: TGCGCCAGCAGTGAGTCAAGGGGTGCAGGAAATTCACCCCTCCACTTT
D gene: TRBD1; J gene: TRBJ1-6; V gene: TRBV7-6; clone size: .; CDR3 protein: CASSLEQGAYSPLHF; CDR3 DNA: TGTGCCAGCAGCTTAGAACAGGGGGCTTATTCACCCCTCCACTTT
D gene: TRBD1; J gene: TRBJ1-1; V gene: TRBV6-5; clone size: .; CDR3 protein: CASSSWTGGNTEAFF; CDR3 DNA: TGTGCCAGCAGTTCCTGGACAGGGGGGAACACTGAAGCTTTCTTT
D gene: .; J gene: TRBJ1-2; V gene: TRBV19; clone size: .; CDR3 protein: CASNSDRTAQGYTF; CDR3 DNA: TGTGCCAGTAACTCGGATAGGACAGCTCAGGGCTACACCTTC
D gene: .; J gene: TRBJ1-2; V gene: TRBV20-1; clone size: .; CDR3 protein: CSARVQVNDAF; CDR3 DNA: TGCAGTGCTAGAGTCCAGGTTAATGACGCCTTC
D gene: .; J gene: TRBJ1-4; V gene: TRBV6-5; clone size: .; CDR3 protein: CASSYRTSDEKLFF; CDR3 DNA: TGTGCCAGCAGTTACCGGACTTCCGATGAAAAACTGTTTTTT
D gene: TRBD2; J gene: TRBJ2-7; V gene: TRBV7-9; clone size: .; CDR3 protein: CASSEGLAGVSQQYF; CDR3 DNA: TGTGCCAGCAGCGAGGGACTAGCGGGTGTCAGCCAGCAGTACTTC
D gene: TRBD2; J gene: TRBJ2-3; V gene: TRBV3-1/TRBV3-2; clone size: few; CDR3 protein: CASSQDHGGRREYF; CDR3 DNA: TGTGCCAGCAGCCAAGATCACGGCGGGAGGAGGGAGTATTTT
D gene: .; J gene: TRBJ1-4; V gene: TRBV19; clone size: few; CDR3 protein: CATSEGREGEKLFF; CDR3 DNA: TGTGCCACCTCAGAAGGCAGGGAAGGAGAAAAACTGTTTTTT
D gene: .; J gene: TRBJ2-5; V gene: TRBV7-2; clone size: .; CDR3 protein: CASSLPPRRGLSETQYF; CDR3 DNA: TGTGCCAGCAGCTTACCCCCCCGAAGGGGCCTGTCTGAGACCCAGTACTTC
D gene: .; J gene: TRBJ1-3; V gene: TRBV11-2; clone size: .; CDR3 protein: CASSPAGSSGNTIYF; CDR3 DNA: TGTGCCAGCAGCCCCGCGGGTAGCTCTGGAAACACCATATATTTT
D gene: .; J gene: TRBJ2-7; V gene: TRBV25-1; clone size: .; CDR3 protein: CASSVLAGAYEQYF; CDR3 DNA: TGTGCCAGCAGCGTCCTTGCAGGGGCCTACGAGCAGTACTTC
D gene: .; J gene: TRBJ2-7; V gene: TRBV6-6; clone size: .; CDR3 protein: CASSYSLDRTTYEQYF; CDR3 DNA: TGTGCCAGCAGTTACTCCCTAGACAGAACAACCTACGAGCAGTACTTC
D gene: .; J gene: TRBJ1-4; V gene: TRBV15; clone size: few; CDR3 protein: CATSRVLGVELFF; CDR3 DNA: TGTGCCACCAGCAGAGTTCTAGGTGTGGAACTGTTTTTT
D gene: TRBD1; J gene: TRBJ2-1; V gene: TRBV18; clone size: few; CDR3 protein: CASSPRGQDNNEQFF; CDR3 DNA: TGTGCCAGCTCACCAAGGGGACAGGATAACAATGAGCAGTTCTTC
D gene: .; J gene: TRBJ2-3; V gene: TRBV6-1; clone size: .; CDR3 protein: CASSELLFGTQYF; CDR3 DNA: TGTGCCAGCAGTGAATTGCTGTTCGGTACGCAGTATTTT
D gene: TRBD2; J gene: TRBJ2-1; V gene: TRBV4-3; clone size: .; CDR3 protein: CASSHLTSGHEQFF; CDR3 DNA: TGCGCCAGCAGCCACTTGACTAGCGGTCATGAGCAGTTCTTC
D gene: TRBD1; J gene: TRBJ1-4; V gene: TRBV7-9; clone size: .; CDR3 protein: CASSPSGTGFEKLFF; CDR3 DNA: TGTGCCAGCAGTCCCTCCGGGACAGGGTTTGAAAAACTGTTTTTT
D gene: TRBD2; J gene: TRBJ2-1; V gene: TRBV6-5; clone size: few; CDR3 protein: CASMSGRGHNEQFF; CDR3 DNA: TGTGCCAGCATGTCCGGGAGGGGCCACAATGAGCAGTTCTTC
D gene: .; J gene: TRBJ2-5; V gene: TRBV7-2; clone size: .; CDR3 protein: CASSLARGVQETQYF; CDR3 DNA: TGTGCCAGCAGCTTAGCCCGGGGAGTCCAAGAGACCCAGTACTTC
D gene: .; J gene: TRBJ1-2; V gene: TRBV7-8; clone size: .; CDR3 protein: CASSSLANYGYTF; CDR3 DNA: TGTGCCAGCAGCTCCCTAGCTAACTATGGCTACACCTTC
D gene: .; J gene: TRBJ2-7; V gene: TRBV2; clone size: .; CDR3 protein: CASSRGRGSEEQYF; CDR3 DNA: TGTGCCAGCAGTAGAGGTCGAGGGAGTGAGGAGCAGTACTTC
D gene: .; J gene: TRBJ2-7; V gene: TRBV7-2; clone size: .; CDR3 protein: CASSSQGYEQYF; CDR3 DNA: TGTGCCAGCAGCTCCCAGGGCTACGAGCAGTACTTC
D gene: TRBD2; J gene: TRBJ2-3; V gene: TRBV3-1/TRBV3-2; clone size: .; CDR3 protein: CASSQRFTSGSGTDTQYF; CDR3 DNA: TGTGCCAGCAGCCAAAGATTCACTAGCGGGAGTGGGACAGATACGCAGTATTTT
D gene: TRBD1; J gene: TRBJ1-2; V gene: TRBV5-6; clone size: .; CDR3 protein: CASSLRTGGGYTF; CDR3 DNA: TGTGCCAGCAGCCTAAGGACAGGGGGTGGCTACACCTTC
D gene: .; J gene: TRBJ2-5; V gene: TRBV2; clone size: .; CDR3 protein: CASSFNRAETQYF; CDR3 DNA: TGTGCCAGCAGTTTCAACAGGGCGGAGACCCAGTACTTC
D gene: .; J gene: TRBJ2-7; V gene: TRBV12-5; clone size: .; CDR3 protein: CASAPPAGKASLDF; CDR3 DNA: TGTGCTAGTGCCCCCCCGGCAGGTAAGGCCTCATTGGACTTC
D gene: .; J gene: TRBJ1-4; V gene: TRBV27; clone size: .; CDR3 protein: CASSRVWANEKLFF; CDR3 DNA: TGTGCCAGCAGTCGGGTTTGGGCTAATGAAAAACTGTTTTTT
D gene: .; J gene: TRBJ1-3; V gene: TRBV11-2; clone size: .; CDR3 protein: CASTPWQGSGNTIYF; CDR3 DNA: TGTGCCAGCACCCCGTGGCAGGGCTCTGGAAACACCATATATTTT
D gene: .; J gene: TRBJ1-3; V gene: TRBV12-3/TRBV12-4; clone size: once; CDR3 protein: CANFAGGNTIYF; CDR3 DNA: TGTGCCAACTTCGCGGGAGGTAACACCATATATTTT